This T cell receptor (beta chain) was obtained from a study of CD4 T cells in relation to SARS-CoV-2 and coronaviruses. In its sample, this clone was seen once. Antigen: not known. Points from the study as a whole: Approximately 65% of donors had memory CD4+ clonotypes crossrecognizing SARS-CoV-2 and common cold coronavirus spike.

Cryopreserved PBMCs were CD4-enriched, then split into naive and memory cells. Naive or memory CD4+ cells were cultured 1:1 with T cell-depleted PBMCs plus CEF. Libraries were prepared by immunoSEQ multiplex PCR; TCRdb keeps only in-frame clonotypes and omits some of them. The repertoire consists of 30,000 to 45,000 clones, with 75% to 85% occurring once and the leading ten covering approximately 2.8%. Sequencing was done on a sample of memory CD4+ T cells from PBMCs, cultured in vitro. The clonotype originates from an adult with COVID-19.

The CDR3 loop is CASSFSQGTDTQYF. The CDR3 DNA sequence: TGTGCCAGCAGTTTTTCACAGGGCACAGATACGCAGTATTTT. This chain joins TRBV28 and TRBJ2-3; tentatively, D is TRBD1 (5 bases). The CDR3 length is 14 residues. Trimming stripped 3 bases from V and 1 base from J, with 8 bases between. The germline gives CDR1 MDHEN, CDR2 SYDVKM.